The next 6 T cell receptor beta chains were all read from a single sample in a study of PD-1 blockade in classical Hodgkin lymphoma. The repertoire was sequenced with immunoSEQ multiplex PCR; TCRdb's copy has only in-frame clones and lacks some. The sample comprises roughly 13,000 clones, just under 85% of which are singletons, and around 0.84% rests with the top ten. The time point: cycle 4 day 1 (C4D1), after 5 to 7 weeks of nivolumab. In every patient, relapse followed autologous stem cell transplantation, while exposure to brentuximab vedotin differed. CD4+ T cells were purified from thawed PBMCs by negative selection. Material: CD4+ T cells from blood, obtained before the fourth cycle of nivolumab. The receptors derive from a human donor with classical Hodgkin lymphoma.

The gene calls are TRBV6-6 and TRBJ1-5, with TRBD1 identical over 7 bases. Per germline, CDR1 MNHNY and CDR2 SVGAGI (reference sequence). The CDR3 is 16 residues long. Germline trimming cut 7 bases from V and 0 bases from J; bases unmatched to any gene: 9. CDR3 protein: CASTGTEPYSNQPQHF. DNA for the CDR3: TGTGCCAGCACCGGGACAGAACCTTATAGCAATCAGCCCCAGCATTTT.

The rearrangement uses TRBV7-9 and TRBJ1-1; D remains unclear. This CDR3 is 13 amino acids long. Trimming took off 5 bases at V and 5 bases at J, with 12 bases between the two ends. Germline assignment: CDR1 SEHNR and CDR2 FQNEAQ (reference sequence). CDR3 loop: CASSPGWTTEAFF. DNA for the CDR3: TGTGCCAGCAGCCCGGGATGGACGACTGAAGCTTTCTTT.

The sample holds a few counts of this clone. V gene TRBV6-1 combines with J gene TRBJ2-7, with D unresolved. V lost 6 bases to trimming and J lost 3 bases, with 9 bases between them. Germline CDR1 reads MNHNS; CDR2 reads SASEGT. The CDR3 spans 12 residues. The CDR3 is CASRLAFYEQYF. CDR3 bases: TGTGCCAGCAGGTTGGCCTTCTACGAGCAGTACTTC.

The chain has TRBV28 and TRBJ2-1; 7 nucleotides align to TRBD2. Germline V CDR1 and CDR2: MDHEN, SYDVKM. Unmatched junction bases numbered 5, after V lost 3 bases and J lost 6 bases. This CDR3 comprises 14 residues. This CDR3 reads CASSFGGGRNEQFF. As DNA, the CDR3 is TGTGCCAGCAGTTTTGGGGGGGGACGCAATGAGCAGTTCTTC.

The chain is built from TRBV7-9 and TRBJ2-7, with D hard to call. This CDR3 is built from 13 residues. Trimming stripped 2 bases from V and 3 bases from J, with 8 bases between. CDR1 is SEHNR and CDR2 is FQNEAQ in the germline V gene (reference sequence). Written as DNA, the CDR3 is TGTGCCAGCAGCTTACCTCAGAGCTACGAGCAGTACTTC. Amino acid sequence: CASSLPQSYEQYF.

The chain joins TRBV6-1 to TRBJ2-7; D may correspond to TRBD1 or TRBD2 (5 bases each). Trimming removed 8 bases from V and 0 bases from J, with 14 bases in between. The CDR3 loop spans 14 amino acids. CDR1 MNHNS and CDR2 SASEGT come from the germline V gene. CDR3 DNA: TGTGCCAGCGTGAGGGGTGGCCTCTCCTACGAGCAGTACTTC. It yields the protein CASVRGGLSYEQYF.